The source of this T cell receptor (beta chain) is a study of CD8 T cells in ankylosing spondylitis. Notes on the study in general: As reported, disease-linked clones showed significant enrichment in matched ankylosing spondylitis synovial fluid.

Molecular-barcoded quantitative 5'-RACE produced these TCR beta libraries. MiXCR, run by TCRdb on the 5' RACE reads, gives a single entry per CDR3 protein. The table records some 180,000 distinct CDR3 sequences, approximately 18% of them present only once. There are many counts of this clonotype. What it recognizes is unknown. The V end was cut by 4 bases, the J end by 0 bases, with 13 bases between. Germline lookup yields CDR1 SGHVS and CDR2 FQNEAQ. This CDR3 is 17 amino acids long. Source material: blood, either unsorted or a sorted T cell fraction (not recorded which). The chain is built from TRBV7-8 and TRBJ1-6; D is uncertain. This TCR was recovered from a male donor aged 10-35 years with ankylosing spondylitis or in good health (not recorded which). The CDR3 sequence is CASSSPTASSYNSPLHF. The CDR3 DNA reads TGTGCCAGCAGCTCCCCGACTGCCAGCTCCTATAATTCACCCCTCCACTTT.